This T cell receptor (beta chain) was sequenced for a study of OX40 agonist ivuxolimab in advanced cancers. Background on the study: Dose-escalation patients suffered from hepatocellular carcinoma, melanoma, renal cell or head and neck cancer. Overall study results and limits: Within 6 weeks, CD4+ and CD8+ blood T cells expanded clonally at 0.1 to 3.0 mg/kg. Averaging showed that CD8+ T cells had more expanded clones than CD4+ did.

From germline, CDR1 is SEHNR and CDR2 FQNEAQ (reference sequence). There are 17 residues in the CDR3. Between the trimmed V and J ends, which lost 3 bases and 0 bases, there was a span of 17 bases. The table came from immunoSEQ multiplex PCR; TCRdb's copy has only in-frame clones and leaves some out. This table holds about 22,000 clones, approximately 90% found once. In regard to this clone: As yet, its antigen is unknown.

The sequences come from CD4+ or CD8+ T cells sorted from blood, collected in a trial of the OX40 agonist ivuxolimab. The sequence was obtained from an adult with an advanced solid tumor such as melanoma, head and neck, liver or kidney cancer. This chain uses TRBV7-9 with TRBJ1-1; maybe TRBD1 (5 bases). The CDR3 sequence: CASSLGRDYTMNTEAFF. For the CDR3, the DNA is TGTGCCAGCAGCTTGGGTAGGGACTATACCATGAACACTGAAGCTTTCTTT.